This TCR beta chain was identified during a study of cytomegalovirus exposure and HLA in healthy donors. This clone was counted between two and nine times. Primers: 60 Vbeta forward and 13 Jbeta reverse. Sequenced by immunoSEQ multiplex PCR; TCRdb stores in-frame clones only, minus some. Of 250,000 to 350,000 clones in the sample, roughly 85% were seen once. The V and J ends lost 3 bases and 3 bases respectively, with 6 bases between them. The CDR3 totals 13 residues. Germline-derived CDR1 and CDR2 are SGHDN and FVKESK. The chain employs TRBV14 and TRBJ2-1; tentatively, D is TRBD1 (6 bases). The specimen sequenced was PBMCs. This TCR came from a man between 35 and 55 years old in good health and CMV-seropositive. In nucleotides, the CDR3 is TGTGCCAGCAGCCACAGGGGCTACAATGAGCAGTTCTTC. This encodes CASSHRGYNEQFF.